Sequencing of this T cell receptor (beta chain) was carried out in a study of blood T cell repertoires in COVID-19. Turning to the study itself: The study drew acute and convalescent COVID-19 samples from the United States, Italy and Spain.

The V and J ends lost 7 bases and 5 bases, in that order; junction bases with no gene match: 9. The length of the CDR3 is 15 residues. Germline assignment: CDR1 MNHNY and CDR2 SVGAGI (reference sequence). Sequencing used immunoSEQ multiplex PCR; TCRdb keeps in-frame clones, though not all of them. The sample includes 65,000 to 75,000 clones, 87% of them seen just once. This clonotype was obtained from a woman aged 80 or over with active or convalescent COVID-19. The sample consisted of peripheral blood. The genes are TRBV6-6 and TRBJ2-2; 8 bases fit TRBD1. The CDR3 DNA sequence: TGTGCCAGCATCCCCCCGGACAGGGAGACCGGGGAGCTGTTTTTT. Protein: CASIPPDRETGELFF.